What follows are 2 T cell receptor beta chains derived from one specimen sequenced in a study of T-cell reconstitution after alpha-beta-depleted transplantation in children. Study-level points and caveats: From newly produced T cells came most of the T-cell counts and diversity one year after transplant.

Their cognate antigens are unknown. Unique molecular identifiers were used in preparing the TCRbeta library. Each CDR3 protein gets one entry after TCRdb re-called the PCR reads with MiXCR. In the table there are around 300,000 distinct CDR3 sequences, roughly 8.2% of which are singletons. The specimen comprised peripheral blood, sampled 360 days after TCRalphabeta/CD19-depleted stem cell transplant. The receptor set was obtained from a female patient aged 2 to 10 who had a stem cell transplant for Fanconi anemia, so the T cells may come from the graft donor.

This clonotype was seen more than once but under ten times. The J gene is TRBJ2-1, the V gene TRBV20-1; D tentatively fits TRBD1 or TRBD2 (5 bases each). Trimming pared 5 bases from V and 2 bases from J, leaving 16 bases between. Germline lookup yields CDR1 DFQATT and CDR2 SNEGSKA (reference sequence). The CDR3 loop spans 15 amino acids. The CDR3 loop reads CSAEPYRGPYNEQFF. The CDR3 DNA follows: TGCAGTGCTGAACCCTACCGGGGCCCCTACAATGAGCAGTTCTTC.

CDR3 region: CASSPLLARNTGELFF. The DNA for the CDR3 is TGTGCCAGCTCACCGCTACTAGCGAGGAACACCGGGGAGCTGTTTTTT. The chain is built from TRBV18 and TRBJ2-2; TRBD2 matches at 7 bases. CDR1 and CDR2 from the germline V gene are KGHSH and LQKENI. The CDR3 spans 16 residues. V lost 3 bases to trimming and J lost 1 base; unmatched junction nucleotides: 5.